Listed below are T cell receptor beta chains from one sample, sequenced in a study of identical twins' blood T cells. TCRdb called the 5' RACE reads again in MiXCR, with one record for every CDR3 protein. In the table there are 350,000 to 400,000 distinct CDR3 sequences, roughly 30% of which are singletons. The specimen was PBMCs. The receptor set was obtained from a woman aged 18 to 50 in good health. Each CDR3 is given with its conserved first and last residue. The D gene is left open where the match is weak. A clone size is listed for some rows: how often the clone was seen (once, few, many), or a class if it is expanded.

j_call d_call v_call clone_size cdr3_aa cdr3_nt
TRBJ2-3 TRBD1 TRBV25-1 - CASSFTGGETDTQYF TGTGCCAGCAGTTTCACAGGGGGCGAGACAGATACGCAGTATTTT
TRBJ1-2 TRBD1 TRBV6-2/TRBV6-3 many CASTMMDRVGYTF TGTGCCAGCACGATGATGGACAGGGTTGGCTACACCTTC
TRBJ1-2 - TRBV7-2 - CASSLESQGRAGYTF TGTGCCAGCAGCTTAGAGTCTCAGGGGAGAGCTGGCTACACCTTC
TRBJ2-1 - TRBV19 many CASSILANNEQFF TGTGCCAGTAGTATCCTGGCCAACAATGAGCAGTTCTTC
TRBJ2-7 TRBD2 TRBV2 many CASSDLTSVSYEQYF TGTGCCAGCAGTGATCTGACTAGCGTGTCCTACGAGCAGTACTTC
TRBJ2-3 - TRBV29-1 - CSAAQGQWLADTQYF TGCAGCGCTGCCCAAGGACAGTGGCTAGCAGATACGCAGTATTTT
TRBJ1-1 - TRBV10-3 - CAIGEFAGNTEAFF TGTGCCATCGGTGAGTTTGCCGGGAACACTGAAGCTTTCTTT
TRBJ2-1 - TRBV21-1 few CASSKEASGLQCGQFF TGTGCCAGCAGCAAAGAGGCTAGCGGGTTACAATGTGGGCAGTTCTTC
TRBJ2-7 - TRBV18 - CASQEGTTYEQYF TGTGCCAGCCAAGAGGGGACCACCTACGAGCAGTACTTC
TRBJ1-1 TRBD1 TRBV5-1 many CASSLVGTVPHEAFF TGCGCCAGCAGCTTAGTGGGGACAGTTCCTCATGAAGCTTTCTTT
TRBJ2-3 TRBD2 TRBV5-1 few CASSSSRLAAADTQYF TGCGCCAGCAGTTCCTCCCGACTAGCGGCGGCAGATACGCAGTATTTT
TRBJ2-1 TRBD1 TRBV29-1 - CSVEEQGPGGHEQFF TGCAGCGTTGAGGAACAGGGGCCTGGAGGCCATGAGCAGTTCTTC
TRBJ1-3 - TRBV10-3 few CAISESGSTGNTIYF TGTGCCATCAGTGAGTCAGGGTCTACTGGAAACACCATATATTTT
TRBJ2-6 TRBD1 TRBV6-2/TRBV6-3 few CASIKTGAAGANVLTF TGTGCCAGCATCAAAACAGGGGCCGCTGGGGCCAACGTCCTGACTTTC
TRBJ2-1 TRBD2 TRBV4-2 few CASSQEPRGGYNEQFF TGTGCCAGCAGCCAAGAGCCTCGGGGGGGATACAATGAGCAGTTCTTC
TRBJ2-2 - TRBV5-1 - CASSLAAAGELFF TGCGCCAGCAGCTTGGCCGCGGCCGGGGAGCTGTTTTTT
TRBJ2-2 TRBD1 TRBV29-1 - CSITGDPNTVELFF TGCAGCATCACAGGGGACCCGAACACCGTGGAGCTGTTTTTT
TRBJ2-1 - TRBV20-1 - CSARDPLVNNEQFF TGCAGTGCTAGAGATCCCCTCGTTAACAATGAGCAGTTCTTC
TRBJ2-7 TRBD2 TRBV9 many CASSVTSGRAYEQYF TGTGCCAGCAGCGTTACTAGCGGGAGGGCCTACGAGCAGTACTTC
TRBJ2-3 - TRBV24-1 many CATSDARGADTQYF TGTGCCACCAGTGATGCGAGGGGCGCAGATACGCAGTATTTT
TRBJ1-2 - TRBV19 - CASSPTLGNYGYTF TGTGCCAGTAGTCCTACCCTCGGGAACTATGGCTACACCTTC
TRBJ1-3 - TRBV12-3/TRBV12-4 many CASTSGNTIYF TGTGCCAGCACCTCTGGAAACACCATATATTTT
TRBJ1-2 - TRBV19 few CASSIPLRDGYTF TGTGCCAGTAGTATCCCGTTGCGGGATGGCTACACCTTC
TRBJ1-1 - TRBV29-1 - CSVGTRMNTEAFF TGCAGCGTTGGCACAAGGATGAACACTGAAGCTTTCTTT
TRBJ2-1 - TRBV4-1 - CASSLGLDYNEQFF TGCGCCAGCAGCCTCGGACTGGATTACAATGAGCAGTTCTTC
TRBJ2-3 TRBD2 TRBV7-2 - CASSLVRTSGSSTDTQYF TGTGCCAGCAGCTTAGTCCGGACTAGCGGTTCTAGCACAGATACGCAGTATTTT
TRBJ1-5 - TRBV29-1 few CSVTGENQPQHF TGCAGCGTTACCGGGGAAAATCAGCCCCAGCATTTT
TRBJ1-1 TRBD1 TRBV5-1 - CVSSPDRGLTEAFF TGCGTCAGCAGCCCCGACAGGGGTTTGACTGAAGCTTTCTTT
TRBJ2-1 - TRBV21-1 many CASSRNTSGGILNEQFF TGTGCCAGCAGCAGAAATACTAGCGGGGGGATCTTAAATGAGCAGTTCTTC
TRBJ2-2 - TRBV9 - CASSGITGITGELFF TGTGCCAGCAGCGGGATTACAGGGATCACCGGGGAGCTGTTTTTT
TRBJ1-2 - TRBV29-1 - CSDRDWKTNYGYTF TGCAGCGACCGGGACTGGAAGACTAACTATGGCTACACCTTC
TRBJ1-5 - TRBV20-1 - CSARDVNQPQHF TGCAGTGCTAGAGATGTAAACCAGCCCCAGCATTTT
TRBJ1-5 TRBD1 TRBV7-2 - CASSGGTGGFQPQHF TGTGCCAGCAGCGGAGGGACAGGGGGCTTTCAGCCCCAGCATTTT
TRBJ1-1 - TRBV12-3/TRBV12-4 many CASSRGGTEAFF TGTGCCAGCAGCAGAGGGGGGACTGAAGCTTTCTTT
TRBJ1-2 TRBD1 TRBV7-2 - CASSLMGTEQSSYGYTF TGTGCCAGCAGCTTAATGGGGACAGAACAAAGTAGCTATGGCTACACCTTC
TRBJ1-1 TRBD1 TRBV20-1 few CSAGDRGPNTEAFF TGCAGTGCTGGGGACAGGGGACCGAACACTGAAGCTTTCTTT
TRBJ1-2 - TRBV10-3 - CVITTGNYGYTF TGTGTCATCACCACAGGGAACTATGGCTACACCTTC
TRBJ1-2 - TRBV18 - CASSTAVYGYTF TGTGCCAGCTCAACGGCGGTTTATGGCTACACCTTC